Below, 28 T cell receptor beta chains from the same sample are listed, as sequenced in a study of blood T cell repertoires in COVID-19. Measured with immunoSEQ multiplex PCR; TCRdb has only the in-frame clones, and not every one. The sample consists of 150,000 to 200,000 clones, about 88% of them appearing once. Sequencing input: peripheral blood. These receptor sequences come from an elderly woman in a cohort sampled during active or convalescent COVID-19.

The chain employs TRBV6-5 and TRBJ1-2, with D possibly TRBD1 on 5 matching bases. The CDR3 runs 15 residues. Germline V gene lookup returns CDR1 MNHEY and CDR2 SVGAGI. V was pared by 2 bases and J by 2 bases, with 12 bases between. In DNA, the CDR3 is TGTGCCAGCAGTTACCACTCGGGGGGAAACTATGGCTACACCTTC. This encodes CASSYHSGGNYGYTF.

J is TRBJ2-2 and V is TRBV7-2; D unclear. V lost 5 bases and J 1 base, leaving 8 bases between the germline ends. The CDR3 sequence is 14 residues long. CDR1 is SGHTA, CDR2 FQGNSA, per germline. The CDR3 protein is CASSPFRNTGELFF. CDR3 nucleotide sequence: TGTGCCAGCAGCCCGTTTAGGAACACCGGGGAGCTGTTTTTT. Full variable domain (rest looked up from reference TRBV7-2 and TRBJ2-2): GAGVSQSPSNKVTEKGKDVELRCDPISGHTALYWYRQSLGQGLEFLIYFQGNSAPDKSGLPSDRFSAERTGGSVSTLTIQRTQQEDSAVYLCASSPFRNTGELFFGEGSRLTVL.

Only one count was recorded for this clone. This rearrangement joins TRBV18 to TRBJ1-3; 8 bases agree with TRBD1. The CDR3 contains 16 residues. The V and J ends lost 5 bases and 1 base, in that order; junction bases with no gene match: 7. The germline V gene encodes CDR1 KGHSH and CDR2 LQKENI. The CDR3 is CASSSGTGVSGNTIYF. Written as DNA, the CDR3 is TGTGCCAGCTCAAGCGGGACAGGTGTATCTGGAAACACCATATATTTT.

V is TRBV18 and J is TRBJ1-1; no clear D. The germline CDR1 and CDR2 sequences are KGHSH and LQKENI. CDR3 size: 15 residues. V lost 2 bases to trimming and J lost 0 bases, with 10 bases between them. CDR3 in amino acids: CASSPEVQLNTEAFF. In DNA, the CDR3 is TGTGCCAGCTCACCAGAGGTCCAATTGAACACTGAAGCTTTCTTT. The entire variable domain, with the rest obtained from reference TRBV18 and TRBJ1-1, is as follows: NAGVMQNPRHLVRRRGQEARLRCSPMKGHSHVYWYRQLPEEGLKFMVYLQKENIIDESGMPKERFSAEFPKEGPSILRIQQVVRGDSAAYFCASSPEVQLNTEAFFGQGTRLTVV.

The J gene is TRBJ1-1, the V gene TRBV5-1; TRBD1 matches 7 bases. The V segment lost 7 bases and the J segment 1 base; nucleotides outside the gene matches: 13. Germline V CDR1 and CDR2: SGHRS, YFSETQ. The CDR3 is 16 amino acids. The CDR3 DNA sequence: TGCGCCAGCTCAATGAAAACCGGGACAGCGAACACTGAAGCTTTCTTT. It codes for CASSMKTGTANTEAFF.

This chain connects TRBV5-4 to TRBJ2-2, with a tentative D call TRBD1 (5 bases). This CDR3 comprises 15 residues. Per germline, CDR1 SGHNT and CDR2 YYREEE (reference sequence). V dropped 1 base and J dropped 5 bases, with 12 bases sitting between them. CDR3 sequence reads: CASSLYPAGTGELFF. DNA of the CDR3: TGTGCCAGCAGCTTGTACCCCGCAGGGACCGGGGAGCTGTTTTTT.

V gene TRBV5-1 combines with J gene TRBJ1-3, with D perhaps matching TRBD1 (6 bases). Germline V gives CDR1 SGHRS, CDR2 YFSETQ. CDR3 length: 15 residues. V lost 5 bases, J lost 4 bases, and 16 bases lay in between. CDR3 amino acids: CASRPSGGLGNTIYF. The DNA of the CDR3 is TGCGCCAGCAGGCCTAGTGGGGGCCTCGGAAACACCATATATTTT.

This sequence joins TRBV19 and TRBJ1-4; unclear D gene. V lost 6 bases, J lost 5 bases, and 22 bases lay in between. The CDR3 is 17 amino acids. From germline, CDR1 is LNHDA and CDR2 SQIVND (reference sequence). CDR3 DNA: TGTGCCAGTAGCCCGTCTGGCCCTTGGTCAGTCAATGAAAAACTGTTTTTT. It yields the protein CASSPSGPWSVNEKLFF.

J is TRBJ2-5 and V is TRBV7-6; D is possibly TRBD1 (5 bases). The germline V gene encodes CDR1 SGHVS and CDR2 FNYEAQ. With 2 bases removed from V and 4 bases from J, the gap between germline ends came to 14 bases. The CDR3 length is 15 residues. The CDR3 is CASSLTPGFGETQYF. The CDR3 nucleotides are TGTGCCAGCAGCTTAACCCCAGGGTTCGGAGAGACCCAGTACTTC. Looking up the rest from reference TRBV7-6 and TRBJ2-5 gives the full variable domain: GAGVSQSPRYKVTKRGQDVALRCDPISGHVSLYWYRQALGQGPEFLTYFNYEAQQDKSGLPNDRFSAERPEGSISTLTIQRTEQRDSAMYRCASSLTPGFGETQYFGPGTRLLVL.

A single count supports this clone. This rearrangement joins TRBV30 to TRBJ2-2, with D perhaps TRBD2 (6 bases). The CDR3 totals 14 residues. Trimming cost V 3 bases and J 2 bases, with 10 bases left between them. Germline V lookup: CDR1 GTSNPN, CDR2 SVGIG (reference sequence). CDR3 region: CAWRGLLNTGELFF. The CDR3 nucleotides are TGTGCCTGGAGGGGACTTTTAAACACCGGGGAGCTGTTTTTT.

The chain carries TRBV7-2 and TRBJ2-1; 15 bases fit TRBD2. CDR1 is SGHTA and CDR2 is FQGNSA in the germline V gene. V dropped 5 bases and J dropped 7; count of bases not matched to a gene: 9. The CDR3 runs to 17 residues. CDR3 nucleotide sequence: TGTGCCAGCAGCCCCCGGACTAGCGGGGGGGTGGGGAATGAGCAGTTCTTC. This translates into CASSPRTSGGVGNEQFF.

CDR3: CASSSTGPRNEKLFF. For the CDR3, the DNA is TGTGCCAGCAGCTCCACAGGCCCGCGGAATGAAAAACTGTTTTTT. The chain recombines TRBV5-5 with TRBJ1-4; D is perhaps TRBD1 (5 bases). V dropped 3 bases and J dropped 5 bases, with 14 bases sitting between them. Germline V gene lookup returns CDR1 SGHKS and CDR2 YYEKEE (reference sequence). CDR3 size: 15 residues. Full variable domain (missing parts from reference TRBV5-5 and TRBJ1-4): DAGVTQSPTHLIKTRGQQVTLRCSPISGHKSVSWYQQVLGQGPQFIFQYYEKEERGRGNFPDRFSARQFPNYSSELNVNALLLGDSALYLCASSSTGPRNEKLFFGSGTQLSVL.

V usage is TRBV29-1 and J usage is TRBJ2-2; 10 bases align to TRBD2. V dropped 7 bases and J dropped 6; count of bases not matched to a gene: 17. CDR3 length equals 17 residues. Looked up from germline, CDR1 is SQVTM and CDR2 is ANQGSEA. The CDR3 loop reads CSAFFGAGLAVAGELFF. The CDR3 DNA reads as TGCAGCGCCTTTTTCGGGGCTGGACTAGCGGTGGCCGGGGAGCTGTTTTTT.

This rearrangement joins TRBV7-9 to TRBJ2-5; a weak D match, TRBD2 (5 bases). Germline CDR1 and CDR2: SEHNR and FQNEAQ (reference sequence). The CDR3 has 14 amino acids. Deletions cut 8 bases from V and 3 bases from J, with 16 bases between. The CDR3 region has the DNA TGTGCCAGCGGCCTTTCCGGGATAAAAGAGACCCAGTACTTC. This sequence encodes CASGLSGIKETQYF.

This rearrangement joins TRBV9 to TRBJ2-2; 13 positions agree with TRBD2. CDR1 and CDR2 (germline): SGDLS, YYNGEE. Trimming took 4 bases from V and 6 from J; bases not matched to a gene: 9. CDR3 length equals 17 residues. The CDR3 loop reads CASSYWTSGGPAGELFF. Here the CDR3 DNA reads TGTGCCAGCAGCTACTGGACTAGCGGGGGCCCGGCCGGGGAGCTGTTTTTT.

The genes are TRBV28 and TRBJ1-2; a weak D match, TRBD1 (6 bases). Per the germline V gene, CDR1 is MDHEN and CDR2 is SYDVKM. The V and J ends lost 5 bases and 4 bases respectively, with 17 bases between them. The CDR3 has 15 residues. In nucleotides, the CDR3 is TGTGCCAGCAGTCCCAAGGGGGAGGGACTCTATGGCTACACCTTC. It encodes CASSPKGEGLYGYTF.

The chain has TRBV7-9 and TRBJ1-5; 7 nucleotides match TRBD1. Per germline, CDR1 SEHNR and CDR2 FQNEAQ (reference sequence). With 4 bases clipped from V and 2 bases from J, the junction kept 11 bases outside the gene matches. This CDR3 has 17 amino acids. Here the CDR3 DNA reads TGTGCCAGCAGCTCCAAGGTAGGGGGCAGCCGCAATCAGCCCCAGCATTTT. Its protein product is CASSSKVGGSRNQPQHF.

This chain uses TRBV19 with TRBJ1-3; 8 bases fit TRBD1. This CDR3 has 16 amino acids. The germline CDR1 and CDR2 sequences are LNHDA and SQIVND (reference sequence). The V gene end was trimmed by 6 bases and the J gene end by 3 bases; junction bases not matched to a gene: 10. The CDR3 loop is CASSRSRDRSGNTIYF. The CDR3 nucleotides are TGTGCCAGTAGCCGGTCCCGGGACAGGAGTGGAAACACCATATATTTT.

The chain is built from TRBV7-2 and TRBJ2-3, with 10 bases matching TRBD2. Unmatched junction bases numbered 7, after V lost 5 bases and J lost 2 bases. The germline V gene encodes CDR1 SGHTA and CDR2 FQGNSA. The CDR3 loop spans 16 amino acids. The CDR3 protein is CASSHSGGAYTDTQYF. CDR3 sequence (DNA): TGTGCCAGCAGCCACAGCGGGGGGGCATACACAGATACGCAGTATTTT.

The chain couples TRBV5-8 to TRBJ2-3; D gene uncertain. V lost 4 bases, J lost 3 bases, and 24 bases lay in between. Germline CDR1 SGHTS, CDR2 YDEGEE. There are 18 residues in the CDR3. The CDR3 region is CASSRQQTVSQKTDTQYF. CDR3 DNA sequence: TGTGCCAGCAGCCGCCAACAGACCGTAAGCCAGAAAACAGATACGCAGTATTTT.

J is TRBJ1-1 and V is TRBV19, with 12 bases lining up with TRBD1. Trimming took 8 bases from V and 1 from J; bases not matched to a gene: 14. CDR3 length equals 18 residues. From germline, CDR1 is LNHDA and CDR2 SQIVND (reference sequence). The CDR3 spells CASSSGTGGDVENTEAFF. The CDR3 nucleotides are TGTGCCAGTTCCTCCGGGACAGGGGGCGACGTGGAGAACACTGAAGCTTTCTTT.

The chain links TRBV23-1 to TRBJ2-3, with D tentatively TRBD2 (5 bases). TRBV23-1 is given ORF status, its function remaining uncertain. The CDR3 extends over 18 amino acids. The V and J ends lost 0 bases and 2 bases respectively, with 18 bases between them. The CDR3 loop is CASSQSASEGPSTDTQYF. The CDR3 nucleotides are TGCGCCAGCAGTCAATCAGCAAGTGAGGGCCCTTCCACAGATACGCAGTATTTT.

The chain has TRBV5-6 and TRBJ2-7; 7 bases map to TRBD1. The CDR3 has 15 residues. Germline CDR1 is SGHDT and CDR2 is YYEEEE. V lost 4 bases to trimming and J lost 1 base; unmatched junction nucleotides: 8. As DNA, the CDR3 is TGTGCCAGCAGCACAGTCGACAGGGAATCCTACGAGCAGTACTTC. Encoded protein: CASSTVDRESYEQYF.

The rearrangement uses TRBV4-1 and TRBJ1-2, with TRBD1 identical over 7 bases. J lost 2 bases, V lost 4 bases, and 4 bases had no gene match. The CDR3 spans 14 residues. Germline-derived CDR1 and CDR2 are MGHRA and YSYEKL. As DNA, the CDR3 is TGCGCCAGCAGCCTCTCGGACAGGAACTATGGCTACACCTTC. Translating it yields CASSLSDRNYGYTF.

V usage is TRBV27 and J usage is TRBJ2-5; TRBD1 might be the D (6 bases). This CDR3 comprises 16 residues. Trimming took off 6 bases at V and 5 bases at J, with 22 bases between the two ends. Germline-derived CDR1 and CDR2 are MNHEY and SMNVEV (reference sequence). The CDR3 region is CASSRGSLTGTETQYF. CDR3 DNA sequence: TGTGCCAGCAGCCGTGGATCCCTAACAGGGACCGAGACCCAGTACTTC.

The chain recombines TRBV28 with TRBJ2-4; D is perhaps TRBD2 (7 bases). The CDR3 covers 16 residues. The germline V gene has CDR1 MDHEN and CDR2 SYDVKM. V was cut by 1 base and J by 6 bases, with 16 bases left in between. CDR3 residues: CASSLLTGGYGNIQYF. The CDR3 nucleotides read TGTGCCAGCAGTTTATTAACGGGGGGCTATGGAAACATTCAGTACTTC. The full variable domain, completed using reference TRBV28 and TRBJ2-4, is DVKVTQSSRYLVKRTGEKVFLECVQDMDHENMFWYRQDPGLGLRLIYFSYDVKMKEKGDIPEGYSVSREKKERFSLILESASTNQTSMYLCASSLLTGGYGNIQYFGAGTRLSVL.

The rearrangement joins TRBV19 to TRBJ1-2, with 8 bases fitting TRBD1. CDR3 size: 15 residues. The V and J ends lost 4 bases and 0 bases, in that order; junction bases with no gene match: 4. Looked up from germline, CDR1 is LNHDA and CDR2 is SQIVND (reference sequence). The CDR3 is CASSTGQGTNYGYTF. The CDR3 nucleotides are TGTGCCAGTAGTACCGGACAGGGAACTAACTATGGCTACACCTTC.

This clone is a singleton in its sample. CDR3 sequence reads: CASSGVAATGELFF. CDR3 sequence (DNA): TGCGCCAGCAGTGGGGTAGCGGCCACCGGGGAGCTGTTTTTT. The rearrangement uses TRBV10-1 and TRBJ2-2, with a tentative D call TRBD2 (6 bases). Germline V gene data show CDR1 as WNHNN and CDR2 as SYGVQD (reference sequence). Trimming took off 4 bases at V and 4 bases at J, with 10 bases between the two ends. This CDR3 spans 14 amino acids.